The 4 T cell receptor beta chains below all came from one sample that was sequenced in a study of cytomegalovirus exposure and HLA in healthy donors. PCR employed 60 Vbeta and 13 Jbeta primers. Profiling relied on immunoSEQ multiplex PCR, and the TCRdb table lists in-frame clones only, not all of them. The sample records about 110,000 clones, 79% being singletons. The source material was PBMCs. Receptors originate from a woman aged 35 to 49 in good health and CMV-seronegative.

The chain recombines TRBV5-6 with TRBJ2-7; D possibly corresponds to TRBD1 (6 bases). Germline-derived CDR1 and CDR2 are SGHDT and YYEEEE. V was cut by 2 bases and J by 2 bases, with 11 bases left in between. The length of the CDR3 is 14 residues. The CDR3 here is CASSLRDKAYEQYF. The DNA for the CDR3 is TGTGCCAGCAGCTTACGGGACAAGGCCTACGAGCAGTACTTC.

V is TRBV27 and J is TRBJ2-7; the D gene is possibly TRBD1 (5 bases). This CDR3 spans 14 amino acids. The ends were cut back, 3 bases at V and 2 bases at J, with 11 bases in the middle. Per the germline V gene, CDR1 is MNHEY and CDR2 is SMNVEV (reference sequence). The CDR3 bases are TGTGCCAGCAGTTTCGCAGGGATTACCTACGAGCAGTACTTC. This sequence encodes CASSFAGITYEQYF.

The CDR3 loop reads CASSERGPITYNEQFF. The CDR3 DNA follows: TGTGCCAGCAGCGAGAGGGGGCCGATCACCTACAATGAGCAGTTCTTC. The chain employs TRBV9 and TRBJ2-1; 7 bases line up with TRBD1. The CDR3 consists of 16 residues. V gave up 3 bases and J gave up 2 bases; unmatched junction bases: 8. Germline V gene lookup returns CDR1 SGDLS and CDR2 YYNGEE.

The chain couples TRBV28 to TRBJ2-7; D ambiguous. Deletions cut 3 bases from V and 5 bases from J, with 14 bases between. Looked up from germline, CDR1 is MDHEN and CDR2 is SYDVKM. The CDR3 contains 14 residues. The CDR3 nucleotides read TGTGCCAGCAGTTTCCTCCCCCCGCGCGACGAGCAGTACTTC. Translation gives CASSFLPPRDEQYF.